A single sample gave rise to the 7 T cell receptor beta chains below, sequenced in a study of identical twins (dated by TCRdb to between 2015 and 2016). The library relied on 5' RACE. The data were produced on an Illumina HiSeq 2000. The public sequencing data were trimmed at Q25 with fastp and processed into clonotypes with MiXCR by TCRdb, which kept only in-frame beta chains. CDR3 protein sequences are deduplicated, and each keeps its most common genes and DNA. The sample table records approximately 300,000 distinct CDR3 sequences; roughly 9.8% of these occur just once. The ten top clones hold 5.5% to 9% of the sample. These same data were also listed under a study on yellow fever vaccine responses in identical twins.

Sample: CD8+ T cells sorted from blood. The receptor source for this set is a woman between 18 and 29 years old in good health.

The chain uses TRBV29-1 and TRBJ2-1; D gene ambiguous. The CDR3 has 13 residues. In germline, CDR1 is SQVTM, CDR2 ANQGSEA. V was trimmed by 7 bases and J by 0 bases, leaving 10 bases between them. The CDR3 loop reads CSGPRTSYNEQFF. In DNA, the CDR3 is TGCAGCGGACCACGGACCTCCTACAATGAGCAGTTCTTC.

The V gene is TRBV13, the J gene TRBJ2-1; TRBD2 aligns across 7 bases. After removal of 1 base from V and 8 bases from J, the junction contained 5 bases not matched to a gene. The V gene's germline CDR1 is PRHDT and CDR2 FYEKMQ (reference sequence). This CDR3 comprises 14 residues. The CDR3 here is CASSLVYLADEQFF. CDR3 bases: TGTGCCAGCAGCTTAGTATATCTAGCGGATGAGCAGTTCTTC.

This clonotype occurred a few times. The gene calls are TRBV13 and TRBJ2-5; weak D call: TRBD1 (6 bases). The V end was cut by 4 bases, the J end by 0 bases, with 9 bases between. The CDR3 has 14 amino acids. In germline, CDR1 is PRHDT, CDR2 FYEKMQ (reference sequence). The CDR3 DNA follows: TGTGCCAGCAGCTCTAGGGACAACCAAGAGACCCAGTACTTC. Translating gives CASSSRDNQETQYF.

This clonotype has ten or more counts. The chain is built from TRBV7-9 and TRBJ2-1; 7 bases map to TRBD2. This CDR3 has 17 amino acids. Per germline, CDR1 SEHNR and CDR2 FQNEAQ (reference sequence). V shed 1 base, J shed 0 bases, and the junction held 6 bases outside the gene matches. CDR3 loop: CASSLVRSGGSYNEQFF. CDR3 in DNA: TGTGCCAGCAGCTTAGTCCGATCGGGAGGCTCCTACAATGAGCAGTTCTTC.

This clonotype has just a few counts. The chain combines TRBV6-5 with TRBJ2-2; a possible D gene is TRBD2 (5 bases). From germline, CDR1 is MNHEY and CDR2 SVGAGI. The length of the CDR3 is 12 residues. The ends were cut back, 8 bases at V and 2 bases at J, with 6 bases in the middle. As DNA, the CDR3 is TGTGCCAGCGGACTTAACACCGGGGAGCTGTTTTTT. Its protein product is CASGLNTGELFF.

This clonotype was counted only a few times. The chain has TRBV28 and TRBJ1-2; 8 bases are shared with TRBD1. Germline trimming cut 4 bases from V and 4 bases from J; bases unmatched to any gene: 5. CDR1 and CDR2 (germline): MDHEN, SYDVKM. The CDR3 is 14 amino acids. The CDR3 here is CASSSADRAYGYTF. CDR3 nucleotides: TGTGCCAGCAGTTCCGCGGACAGGGCCTATGGCTACACCTTC.

CDR3 in DNA: TGTGCCAGCAGTCACGGGACTAGCGCCAATGAGCAGTTCTTC. The encoded protein is CASSHGTSANEQFF. This rearrangement joins TRBV6-2 or TRBV6-3 to TRBJ2-1, with TRBD2 matching over 10 bases. The length of the CDR3 is 14 residues. Losses at the gene ends were 5 bases for V and 6 bases for J; bases not matched to a gene: 4. Germline V gene data show CDR1 as MNHEY and CDR2 as SVGEGT.